Sequencing of this T cell receptor beta chain was carried out in a study of blood T cell repertoires in COVID-19. V lost 4 bases, J lost 4 bases, and 9 bases lay in between. Germline assignment: CDR1 MDHEN and CDR2 SYDVKM. The CDR3 extends over 13 amino acids. Sequenced by immunoSEQ multiplex PCR; TCRdb stores in-frame clones only, minus some. The top ten hold roughly a sixth of the sample, which has about 200,000 clones, over 75% seen once. The sample was peripheral blood. The J gene is TRBJ2-3, the V gene TRBV28, with a tentative D call TRBD2 (5 bases). The sequence derives from a man aged 50 or older with COVID-19, enrolled during active disease. CDR3 nucleotide sequence: TGTGCCAGCAGTTCGCGGGTGCCAGATACGCAGTATTTT. Its translation is CASSSRVPDTQYF.